A single sample gave rise to the 26 T cell receptor beta chains below, sequenced in a study of T-cell memory formation after mild COVID-19 (TCRdb year 2021). The library was obtained by 5' RACE. TCRdb records Illumina NovaSeq 6000 as the sequencer. The public reads were quality trimmed at Q25 with fastp and then assembled into clones with MiXCR by TCRdb, keeping productive beta chains. Rows matching on CDR3 protein sequence are summarized as one entry with the most common DNA and genes. In all, the sample holds about 150,000 distinct CDR3 sequences, and roughly 31% of those were seen once. Of the sample, more than 10% falls within the top ten clones. The sample consisted of PBMCs or a T cell subset sorted from them (not recorded which). These receptors came from an adult woman who had mild COVID-19 (a few samples of this study predate the infection). The sample titles of this study are shuffled in the database, so cell type and time point are left out; the donor was told from shared clones.

V and J are TRBV5-1 and TRBJ2-4, with a possible D match to TRBD1 (6 bases). This CDR3 contains 14 residues. Trimming cost V 2 bases and J 2 bases, with 8 bases left between them. CDR1 is SGHRS, CDR2 YFSETQ, per germline. CDR3 loop: CASSFGDTKNIQYF. The CDR3 coding sequence is TGCGCCAGCAGCTTCGGGGACACCAAAAACATTCAGTACTTC.

This chain connects TRBV7-8 to TRBJ2-7, with D unresolved. Germline V gives CDR1 SGHVS, CDR2 FQNEAQ. Trimming pared 7 bases from V and 0 bases from J, leaving 13 bases between. The CDR3 has 14 amino acids. The CDR3 reads CASTLTGPSYEQYF. The CDR3, as DNA: TGTGCCAGCACTCTAACCGGCCCCTCCTACGAGCAGTACTTC.

This clonotype was seen more than once but under ten times. The chain is built from TRBV11-3 and TRBJ1-1; no reliable D call. The germline V and J ends were trimmed by 5 bases and 2 bases, with 12 bases remaining between them. Germline CDR1 reads SGHNT; CDR2 reads YENEEA. The CDR3 spans 14 residues. The CDR3 nucleotides are TGTGCCAGCAGCCCGGGTCTCAGCAACACTGAAGCTTTCTTT. It specifies CASSPGLSNTEAFF.

The genes are TRBV4-3 and TRBJ2-6; D is unresolved. The germline V gene encodes CDR1 LGHNA and CDR2 YSLEER. CDR3 length: 16 residues. Between the trimmed V and J ends, which lost 1 base and 0 bases, there was a span of 7 bases. This chain's CDR3 is CASSQATLSGANVLTF. The CDR3 nucleotides read TGCGCCAGCAGCCAAGCCACTCTCTCTGGGGCCAACGTCCTGACTTTC.

V gene TRBV15 combines with J gene TRBJ2-7, with D perhaps assigned TRBD1 or TRBD2 (5 bases each). V was cut by 6 bases and J by 7 bases, with 10 bases left in between. This CDR3 region has 11 residues. Germline V gene sequence: CDR1 LNHNV, CDR2 YYDKDF (reference sequence). CDR3 DNA: TGTGCCACCAGGTCAGGGAGAGAGCAGTACTTC. Its translation: CATRSGREQYF.

This clonotype was recorded once. One junction end does not reproduce the germline sequence, and a read error may be involved. The rearrangement links TRBV30 to TRBJ1-6, with D maybe TRBD1 (5 bases). CDR1 is GTSNPN and CDR2 is SVGIG in the germline V gene (reference sequence). The CDR3 is 15 amino acids. In DNA, the CDR3 is TGTGCCTGGATGGTGGCAGGGTCAGGAAGTTCACCCCTACACTTT. It translates to CAWMVAGSGSSPLHF.

The V gene is TRBV12-3 or TRBV12-4, the J gene TRBJ1-6, with a tentative D call TRBD1 (6 bases). The V gene lost 1 base and the J gene lost 9 bases, with 16 bases spanning the gap. The CDR3 runs 16 residues. The CDR3 region is CASSLGGRLEGSPLHF. Here the CDR3 DNA reads TGTGCCAGCAGTTTAGGGGGGCGGCTAGAAGGTTCACCCCTCCACTTT.

This clonotype came up once. V usage is TRBV10-3 and J usage is TRBJ2-7; 8 nucleotides agree with TRBD1. Germline-derived CDR1 and CDR2 are ENHRY and SYGVKD. CDR3 length equals 14 residues. The V segment lost 10 bases and the J segment 6 bases; nucleotides outside the gene matches: 14. The CDR3 DNA is TGTGCCACCAAGCCCGGGACAGGACGCGGCGAGCAGTACTTC. It translates to CATKPGTGRGEQYF.

This chain uses TRBV29-1 with TRBJ2-7, with a weak D call TRBD1 (6 bases). Germline V lookup: CDR1 SQVTM, CDR2 ANQGSEA. The CDR3 runs to 12 residues. The ends were cut back, 6 bases at V and 5 bases at J, with 14 bases in the middle. CDR3 protein: CSVGQGSNEQYF. The CDR3, as DNA: TGCAGCGTGGGGCAGGGGAGTAACGAGCAGTACTTC.

The chain couples TRBV19 to TRBJ1-1; D remains unclear. Trimming removed 8 bases from V and 1 base from J, with 8 bases in between. Germline V lookup: CDR1 LNHDA, CDR2 SQIVND (reference sequence). The CDR3 totals 12 residues. CDR3 DNA: TGTGCCAGTGGTAACAGGAACACTGAAGCTTTCTTT. This sequence encodes CASGNRNTEAFF.

This clonotype has just a few counts. The chain links TRBV7-2 to TRBJ2-5; possibly TRBD2 for D (5 bases). V shed 3 bases and J shed 7 bases, with 6 bases lying between them. CDR3 size: 11 residues. The germline gives CDR1 SGHTA, CDR2 FQGNSA. The CDR3 DNA reads TGTGCCAGCAGCTTGGGAGCGACCCAGTACTTC. It yields the protein CASSLGATQYF.

J is TRBJ2-2 and V is TRBV12-3 or TRBV12-4, with 12 bases lining up with TRBD1. After removal of 5 bases from V and 5 bases from J, the junction contained 3 bases not matched to a gene. The CDR3 contains 15 residues. CDR3 protein: CASSAGQGATGELFF. The CDR3 DNA sequence: TGTGCCAGCAGTGCGGGACAGGGGGCGACCGGGGAGCTGTTTTTT.

The chain is built from TRBV7-6 and TRBJ1-6, with TRBD1 matching over 8 bases. J lost 8 bases, V lost 5 bases, and 8 bases had no gene match. The CDR3 spans 15 residues. Germline V gene data show CDR1 as SGHVS and CDR2 as FNYEAQ. CDR3 in amino acids: CASSPRGRGDSPLHF. The DNA of the CDR3 is TGTGCCAGCAGCCCCAGGGGGCGCGGGGATTCACCCCTCCACTTT.

CDR3 region: CSASRGHPNTEAFF. The CDR3 coding sequence is TGCAGTGCTAGCAGGGGACACCCGAACACTGAAGCTTTCTTT. The V call is TRBV20-1, the J call TRBJ1-1; TRBD1 is a possible D gene (6 bases). The CDR3 loop spans 14 amino acids. CDR1 and CDR2 from the germline V gene are DFQATT and SNEGSKA (reference sequence). Trimming shortened V by 3 bases and J by 1 base, and 12 bases separated the two germline ends.

This clonotype has a handful of counts. V usage is TRBV24-1 and J usage is TRBJ1-2; D might be TRBD1 (6 bases). Trimming shortened V by 5 bases and J by 2 bases, and 14 bases separated the two germline ends. This CDR3 region has 15 residues. Looked up from germline, CDR1 is KGHDR and CDR2 is SFDVKD. CDR3 DNA: TGTGCCACCAGTGCCCCACCTGGGACAAACTATGGCTACACCTTC. It is translated as CATSAPPGTNYGYTF.

The gene calls are TRBV12-5 and TRBJ1-1; TRBD1 agrees at 9 bases. With V trimmed by 7 bases and J by 3 bases, 6 bases remained unmatched. Germline values: CDR1 LGHNT, CDR2 FRNRAP. There are 14 residues in the CDR3. CDR3 sequence reads: CASAETGGHTEAFF. The CDR3 DNA reads as TGTGCTAGTGCAGAGACAGGGGGTCACACTGAAGCTTTCTTT.

V gene TRBV3-1 combines with J gene TRBJ1-1, with D maybe TRBD1 (6 bases). The CDR3 runs 14 residues. CDR1 is LGHDT and CDR2 is YNNKEL in the germline V gene (reference sequence). V was shortened by 5 bases and J by 0 bases, with 10 bases between the two germline ends. CDR3 nucleotides: TGTGCCAGCAGCTACAGGGTAATGAACACTGAAGCTTTCTTT. The encoded protein is CASSYRVMNTEAFF.

The chain joins TRBV29-1 to TRBJ1-1; TRBD1 aligns across 10 bases. The CDR3 consists of 16 residues. V gave up 6 bases and J gave up 4 bases; unmatched junction bases: 14. Per germline, CDR1 SQVTM and CDR2 ANQGSEA. CDR3 region: CSVKTTSGQGFTEAFF. DNA of the CDR3: TGCAGCGTAAAAACGACCTCGGGACAGGGGTTCACTGAAGCTTTCTTT.

The chain joins TRBV12-3 or TRBV12-4 to TRBJ1-5; a possible D gene is TRBD1 (5 bases). The CDR3 extends over 17 amino acids. Trimming left V 6 bases short and J 4 bases short, with 22 bases between. DNA of the CDR3: TGTGCCAGCAGACGGGACGGGCAGGGAAGCCGGAATCAGCCCCAGCATTTT. This sequence encodes CASRRDGQGSRNQPQHF.

V gene TRBV3-1 combines with J gene TRBJ2-3; the D gene is possibly TRBD1 (5 bases). The V end was cut by 3 bases, the J end by 2 bases, with 18 bases between. The CDR3 consists of 17 residues. CDR1 and CDR2 (germline): LGHDT, YNNKEL (reference sequence). The CDR3 sequence: CASSQNSLDTHTDTQYF. The CDR3 coding sequence is TGTGCCAGCAGCCAGAACTCCCTGGACACTCACACAGATACGCAGTATTTT.

At least ten counts were recorded for this clonotype. The chain links TRBV7-9 to TRBJ1-3, with D hard to call. There are 12 residues in the CDR3. The V end lost 5 bases, the J end lost 4 bases, and 6 bases lay between the germline ends. Germline V gives CDR1 SEHNR, CDR2 FQNEAQ (reference sequence). CDR3 amino acids: CASSLTGNTIYF. Here the CDR3 DNA reads TGTGCCAGCAGCCTGACAGGAAACACCATATATTTT.

The rearrangement uses TRBV7-2 and TRBJ2-7; D ambiguous. The CDR3 sequence is 14 residues long. Trimming pared 0 bases from V and 1 base from J, leaving 7 bases between. Looked up from germline, CDR1 is SGHTA and CDR2 is FQGNSA. CDR3 residues: CASSLAVGSYEQYF. The CDR3 coding sequence is TGTGCCAGCAGCTTAGCTGTAGGGTCCTACGAGCAGTACTTC.

The chain employs TRBV7-6 and TRBJ2-5; D might be TRBD1 or TRBD2, each matching 5 bases. The germline V gene encodes CDR1 SGHVS and CDR2 FNYEAQ. The CDR3 runs to 14 residues. The germline V and J ends were trimmed by 2 bases and 4 bases, with 11 bases remaining between them. CDR3 in amino acids: CASSLRGAVETQYF. For the CDR3, the DNA is TGTGCCAGCAGCTTACGAGGGGCGGTAGAGACCCAGTACTTC.

The gene calls are TRBV18 and TRBJ2-5; no reliable D call. The CDR3 consists of 16 residues. Trimming cost V 1 base and J 2 bases, with 14 bases left between them. Germline-derived CDR1 and CDR2 are KGHSH and LQKENI. The CDR3 bases are TGTGCCAGCTCACCACGGGTAGTACAAGGGCAAGAGACCCAGTACTTC. Protein product: CASSPRVVQGQETQYF.

There are a few counts of this clonotype. This chain uses TRBV11-2 with TRBJ2-3; either TRBD1 or TRBD2 may fit D (5 bases each). The germline V and J ends were trimmed by 0 bases and 2 bases, with 15 bases remaining between them. This CDR3 is built from 17 residues. CDR1 is SGHAT and CDR2 is FQNNGV in the germline V gene. CDR3 amino acids: CASSLEGRARPTDTQYF. The CDR3 bases are TGTGCCAGCAGCTTAGAGGGACGGGCACGACCCACAGATACGCAGTATTTT.

A few counts support this clonotype. The J gene is TRBJ2-4, the V gene TRBV5-6; the D call may be TRBD1 or TRBD2 (6 bases each). V shed 5 bases and J shed 4 bases, with 13 bases lying between them. The germline V gene encodes CDR1 SGHDT and CDR2 YYEEEE. This CDR3 has 14 amino acids. CDR3 sequence (DNA): TGTGCCAGCAGGGCGGGACAAGGAAAAAACATTCAGTACTTC. It yields the protein CASRAGQGKNIQYF.